The 16 T cell receptor beta chains below were found in one sample sequenced in a study of CD8+ T cells in alopecia areata. This sample's treatment: oral pan-JAK inhibitor, 5-10 mg twice daily. Reverse transcribed after extraction, RNA yielded cDNA as the sequencing template. TCRdb's table, derived via immunoSEQ multiplex PCR, lists solely in-frame clones and lacks some. The sample records around 200,000 clones, 53% being singletons. Sequences were derived from CD8+ T cells sorted from blood, sampled at week 24, from a patient treated with tofacitinib. Every receptor here comes from a human donor with alopecia areata.

This chain uses TRBV4-1 with TRBJ2-4, with D perhaps matching TRBD2 (5 bases). Deletions cut 0 bases from V and 0 bases from J, with 18 bases between. From germline, CDR1 is MGHRA and CDR2 YSYEKL. The CDR3 consists of 19 residues. CDR3 nucleotide sequence: TGCGCCAGCAGCCAAGATTTGTTAGCGACGAAACTAGCCAAAAACATTCAGTACTTC. The encoded protein is CASSQDLLATKLAKNIQYF.

The CDR3 here is CASSPGQNYGYTF. CDR3 DNA sequence: TGTGCCAGCAGCCCGGGACAAAACTATGGCTACACCTTC. V gene TRBV9 combines with J gene TRBJ1-2, with D maybe TRBD1 (6 bases). The ends were cut back, 4 bases at V and 2 bases at J, with 9 bases in the middle. The CDR3 has 13 residues. The germline CDR1 and CDR2 sequences are SGDLS and YYNGEE.

The V call is TRBV19, the J call TRBJ2-7, with 9 bases fitting TRBD1. With V trimmed by 6 bases and J by 4 bases, 7 bases remained unmatched. This CDR3 spans 14 amino acids. Per germline, CDR1 LNHDA and CDR2 SQIVND (reference sequence). The CDR3 here is CASSPGQGPYEQYF. The CDR3, as DNA: TGTGCCAGTAGCCCGGGACAGGGTCCTTACGAGCAGTACTTC.

The rearrangement links TRBV10-3 to TRBJ2-1, with 7 bases that match TRBD2. Trimming at V came to 7 bases and at J to 7 bases, leaving 7 bases not matched to a gene. The CDR3 length is 13 residues. Germline-derived CDR1 and CDR2 are ENHRY and SYGVKD. CDR3 nucleotide sequence: TGTGCCATCATGACTTCGGGGGGTAATGAGCAGTTCTTC. Protein sequence: CAIMTSGGNEQFF.

The sample holds a few counts of this clone. This chain uses TRBV19 with TRBJ1-1; D call uncertain. CDR1 is LNHDA and CDR2 is SQIVND in the germline V gene (reference sequence). The CDR3 spans 11 residues. Trimming shortened V by 7 bases and J by 0 bases, and 3 bases separated the two germline ends. CDR3 amino acids: CASKVNTEAFF. In DNA, the CDR3 is TGTGCCAGTAAGGTGAACACTGAAGCTTTCTTT.

This chain connects TRBV4-3 to TRBJ2-7; either TRBD1 or TRBD2 may supply D (5 bases each). Germline V gene data show CDR1 as LGHNA and CDR2 as YSLEER. The V and J ends lost 5 bases and 2 bases respectively, with 16 bases between them. This CDR3 has 15 residues. The CDR3, as DNA: TGCGCCAGCAGCAGTGGTACGGGACCGACCTACGAGCAGTACTTC. Its protein product is CASSSGTGPTYEQYF.

This clone turned up a few times. The chain joins TRBV10-2 to TRBJ1-5; no clear D. The CDR3 is made up of 14 amino acids. Germline-derived CDR1 and CDR2 are WSHSY and SAAADI. V was shortened by 3 bases and J by 7 bases, with 13 bases between the two germline ends. This CDR3 is CASSDSGKGQPQHF. As DNA, the CDR3 is TGCGCCAGCAGTGATTCGGGCAAAGGCCAGCCCCAGCATTTT.

This clone has more than one count but fewer than ten. The gene calls are TRBV29-1 and TRBJ2-7, with D perhaps matching TRBD2 (6 bases). V lost 3 bases and J lost 6, with 12 bases in between. CDR1 SQVTM and CDR2 ANQGSEA come from the germline V gene. CDR3 length: 12 amino acids. The DNA for the CDR3 is TGCAGCGTTGAGTCGGGGGTTGGCGAGCAGTACTTC. Translation: CSVESGVGEQYF.

This clone was detected only a few times. The chain is built from TRBV2 and TRBJ2-3, with D perhaps TRBD1 (5 bases). Germline V gene data show CDR1 as SNHLY and CDR2 as FYNNEI. The ends were cut back, 10 bases at V and 3 bases at J, with 14 bases in the middle. There are 13 residues in the CDR3. The CDR3 loop is CATFSQGTDTQYF. CDR3 sequence (DNA): TGTGCCACCTTTTCGCAGGGTACAGATACGCAGTATTTT. The complete variable domain, with remaining parts taken from reference TRBV2 and TRBJ2-3, reads EPEVTQTPSHQVTQMGQEVILRCVPISNHLYFYWYRQILGQKVEFLVSFYNNEISEKSEIFDDQFSVERPDGSNFTLKIRSTKLEDSAMYFCATFSQGTDTQYFGPGTRLTVL.

This clone was picked up a small number of times. V is TRBV30 and J is TRBJ1-1; D is undetermined. The length of the CDR3 is 13 residues. From germline, CDR1 is GTSNPN and CDR2 SVGIG (reference sequence). The V and J ends lost 0 bases and 8 bases respectively, with 13 bases between them. The CDR3 DNA reads TGTGCCTGGAGTGTACTGTCGGGCAGCGAAGCTTTCTTT. This codes for CAWSVLSGSEAFF.

The chain combines TRBV19 with TRBJ2-4, with 7 bases aligning to TRBD1. This CDR3 has 16 amino acids. V was clipped by 4 bases and J by 0 bases; unmatched bases: 6. The germline V gene has CDR1 LNHDA and CDR2 SQIVND (reference sequence). The DNA for the CDR3 is TGTGCCAGTAGTACTCGACAGGGTTTAGCCAAAAACATTCAGTACTTC. Protein product: CASSTRQGLAKNIQYF. Variable domain in full (rest from reference TRBV19 and TRBJ2-4): DGGITQSPKYLFRKEGQNVTLSCEQNLNHDAMYWYRQDPGQGLRLIYYSQIVNDFQKGDIAEGYSVSREKKESFPLTVTSAQKNPTAFYLCASSTRQGLAKNIQYFGAGTRLSVL.

The rearrangement uses TRBV10-2 and TRBJ2-7; 7 bases fit TRBD1. Trimming cost V 7 bases and J 1 base; bases outside gene matches: 4. The CDR3 totals 13 residues. Germline assignment: CDR1 WSHSY and CDR2 SAAADI. The CDR3 here is CASNTGESYEQYF. DNA of the CDR3: TGCGCCAGCAATACAGGGGAATCCTACGAGCAGTACTTC.

V gene TRBV7-8 combines with J gene TRBJ2-7, with 7 positions matching TRBD1. This CDR3 comprises 14 residues. Germline V gene data show CDR1 as SGHVS and CDR2 as FQNEAQ. The J segment lost 0 bases and the V segment lost 5 bases, leaving 4 bases of the junction unmatched. The CDR3 region has the DNA TGTGCCAGCAGCCTAGGGACAGTCTCCTACGAGCAGTACTTC. Translated: CASSLGTVSYEQYF.

The V gene is TRBV2, the J gene TRBJ1-2, with TRBD1 as a possible D gene (5 bases). This CDR3 is built from 14 residues. V lost 5 bases, J lost 4 bases, and 14 bases lay in between. Germline-derived CDR1 and CDR2 are SNHLY and FYNNEI. For the CDR3, the DNA is TGTGCCAGCAGTCCCATGGGGGGAACCTATGGCTACACCTTC. It codes for CASSPMGGTYGYTF.

This chain uses TRBV10-3 with TRBJ1-1, with TRBD1 matching 8 bases. The V and J ends lost 2 bases and 6 bases, in that order; junction bases with no gene match: 5. Germline values: CDR1 ENHRY, CDR2 SYGVKD. This CDR3 contains 14 residues. The CDR3 coding sequence is TGTGCCATCAGTGAGGACAGGGGAGCCCCTGAAGCTTTCTTT. Translation gives CAISEDRGAPEAFF.

The chain combines TRBV7-7 with TRBJ2-1, with 11 positions matching TRBD2. The CDR3 has 15 residues. The V gene end was trimmed by 5 bases and the J gene end by 3 bases; junction bases not matched to a gene: 3. Germline V gene data show CDR1 as SSHAT and CDR2 as FNYEAQ (reference sequence). CDR3 loop: CASSPGLAVYNEQFF. CDR3 in DNA: TGTGCCAGCAGCCCGGGACTAGCGGTCTACAATGAGCAGTTCTTC. The variable domain in full, with the rest retrieved from reference TRBV7-7 and TRBJ2-1, is GAGVSQSPRYKVTKRGQDVTLRCDPISSHATLYWYQQALGQGPEFLTYFNYEAQPDKSGLPSDRFSAERPEGSISTLTIQRTEQRDSAMYRCASSPGLAVYNEQFFGPGTRLTVL.